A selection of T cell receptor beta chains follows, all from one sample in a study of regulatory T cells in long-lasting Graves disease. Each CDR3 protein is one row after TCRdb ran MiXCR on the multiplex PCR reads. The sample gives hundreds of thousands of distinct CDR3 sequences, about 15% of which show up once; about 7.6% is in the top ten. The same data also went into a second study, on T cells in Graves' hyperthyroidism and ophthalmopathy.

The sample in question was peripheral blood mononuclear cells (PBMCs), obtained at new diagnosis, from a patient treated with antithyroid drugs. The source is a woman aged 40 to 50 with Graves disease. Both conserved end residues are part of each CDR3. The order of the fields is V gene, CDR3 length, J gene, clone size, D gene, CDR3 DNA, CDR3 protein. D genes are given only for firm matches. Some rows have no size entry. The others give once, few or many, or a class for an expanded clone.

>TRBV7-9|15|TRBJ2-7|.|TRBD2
TGTGCCAGCAGCGGGGGGACTAGCGGGGAGGGGGAGCAGTACTTC
CASSGGTSGEGEQYF
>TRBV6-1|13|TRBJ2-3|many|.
TGTGCCATCAAGACCGGGAGCTCGGATACGCAGTATTTT
CAIKTGSSDTQYF
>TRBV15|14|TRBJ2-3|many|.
TGTGCCACCAGCAGAGAAGCTCCCAGTGATACGCAGTATTTT
CATSREAPSDTQYF
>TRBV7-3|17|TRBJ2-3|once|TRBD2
TGTGCCAGCAGACAAATACCCGGGACTAGCGGGAATGGTACGCAGTATTTT
CASRQIPGTSGNGTQYF
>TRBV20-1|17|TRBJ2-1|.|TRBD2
TGCAGTGCTAGAGATAGGATACTAGCGGAATCCTACAATGAGCAGTTCTTC
CSARDRILAESYNEQFF
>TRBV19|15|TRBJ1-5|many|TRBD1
TGTGCCAGTAGCAGTAGACAGGGCGGCAATCAGCCCCAGCATTTT
CASSSRQGGNQPQHF
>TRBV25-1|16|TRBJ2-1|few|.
TGTGCCAGCAGTGTCTATGACGACAGCTCCTACAATGAGCAGTTCTTC
CASSVYDDSSYNEQFF
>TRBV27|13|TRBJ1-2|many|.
TGTGCCAGCGGATACACAGAGCTCTATGGCTACACCTTC
CASGYTELYGYTF
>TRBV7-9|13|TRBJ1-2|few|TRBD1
TGTGCCAGCAGCCGCGAGGGGGCCGATGGCTACACCTTC
CASSREGADGYTF
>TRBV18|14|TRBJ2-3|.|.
TGTGCCAGCTCACCCACAGCCAGCACAGATACGCAGTATTTT
CASSPTASTDTQYF
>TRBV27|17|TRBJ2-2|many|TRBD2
TGTGCCAGCAGGGCCCGGGCGGGAGGGTCGAACACCGGGGAGCTGTTTTTT
CASRARAGGSNTGELFF
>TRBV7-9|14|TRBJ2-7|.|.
TGTGCCAGCAGCTTCGTCGGGAGATCTGGGGAGCAGTACTTC
CASSFVGRSGEQYF
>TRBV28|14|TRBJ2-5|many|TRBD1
TGTGCCAGCCGAAACCCCGGGACAGAAGAGACCCAGTACTTC
CASRNPGTEETQYF
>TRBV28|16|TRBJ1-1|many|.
TGTGCCAGCAGTTTAACGGGGGAGGAGTGGAACACTGAAGCTTTCTTT
CASSLTGEEWNTEAFF
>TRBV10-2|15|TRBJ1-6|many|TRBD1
TGCGCCAGCAGTGCCCGGGACAGGGAGGGTTCACCCCTCCACTTT
CASSARDREGSPLHF
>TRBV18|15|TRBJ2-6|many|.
TGTGCCAGCTCACCTCAGGGTTCTGGGGCCAACGTCCTGACTTTC
CASSPQGSGANVLTF
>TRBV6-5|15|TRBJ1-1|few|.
TGTGCCAGCAGTTACTCGAAGGGGGGCGGCACTGAAGCTTTCTTT
CASSYSKGGGTEAFF
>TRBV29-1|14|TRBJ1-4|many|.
TGCAGCGTCCCCGACCCGGCAACTAATGAAAAACTGTTTTTT
CSVPDPATNEKLFF
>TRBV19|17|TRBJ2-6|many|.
TGTGCCAGTAGTATCCCAAGCGGTAGCTCTGGGGCCAACGTCCTGACTTTC
CASSIPSGSSGANVLTF
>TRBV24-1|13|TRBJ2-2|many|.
TGTGCCACCAGCAAGGAGAACACCGGGGAGCTGTTTTTT
CATSKENTGELFF
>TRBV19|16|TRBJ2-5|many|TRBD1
TGTGCCACCAATAGCCCGGGCAGGGGGTACCAAGAGACCCAGTACTTC
CATNSPGRGYQETQYF
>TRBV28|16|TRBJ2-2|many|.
TGTGCCAGCAGTTCCCTGACTACCCCGAACACCGGGGAGCTGTTTTTT
CASSSLTTPNTGELFF
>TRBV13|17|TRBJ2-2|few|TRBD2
TGTGCCAGCAGCTTACGGTCGGGACTAGCAAACACCGGGGAGCTGTTTTTT
CASSLRSGLANTGELFF
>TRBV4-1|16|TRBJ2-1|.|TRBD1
TGCGCCAGCAGCCACCCAGACAGGGGGGGTTCCAATGAGCAGTTCTTC
CASSHPDRGGSNEQFF
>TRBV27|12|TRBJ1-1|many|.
TGTGCCAGCTCCGGGACAATTTTTAAAGCTTTCTTT
CASSGTIFKAFF
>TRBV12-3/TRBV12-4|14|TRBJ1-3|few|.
TGTGCCAGCAGACCAGTGGGGGTTGGAAACACCATATATTTT
CASRPVGVGNTIYF
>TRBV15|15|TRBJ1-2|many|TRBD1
TGTGCGACCTTCGGAAGACAGGGGACCGGGTATGGCTACACCTTC
CATFGRQGTGYGYTF
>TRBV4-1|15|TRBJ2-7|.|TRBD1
TGCGCCAGCAGCTCACCCCGGGACAGCCCCTACGAGCAGTACTTC
CASSSPRDSPYEQYF
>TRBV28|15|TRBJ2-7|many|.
TGTGCCAGCAGGCCCCCGCGGGACGTATCCTACGAGCAGTACTTC
CASRPPRDVSYEQYF
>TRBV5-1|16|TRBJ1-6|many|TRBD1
TGCGCCAGCAGCTTGGCAGGGGGTGGGCCAAATTCACCCCTCCACTTT
CASSLAGGGPNSPLHF
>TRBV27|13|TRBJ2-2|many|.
TGTGCCAGCAGTTTATTGGACTCCGGGGAGCTGTTTTTT
CASSLLDSGELFF
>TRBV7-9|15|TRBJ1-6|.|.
TGTGCCAGCAGCTCAAGCTCGAGGGGTAATTCACCCCTCCACTTT
CASSSSSRGNSPLHF
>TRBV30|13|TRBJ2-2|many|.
TGTGCCTGGAATCGGGAGTTTCCCGGGGAGCTGTTTTTT
CAWNREFPGELFF
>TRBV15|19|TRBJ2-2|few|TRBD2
TGTGCCACCAGCAGGGGAGTCCCGGGACTAGCGGGAGCCACCGGGGAGCTGTTTTTT
CATSRGVPGLAGATGELFF
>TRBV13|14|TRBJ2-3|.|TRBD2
TGTGCCAGCAGCACCGGACTAGCGGGTGATACGCAGTATTTT
CASSTGLAGDTQYF
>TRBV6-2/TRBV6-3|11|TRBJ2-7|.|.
TGTGCCAGCAGTTATCCCGATGAGCAGTACTTC
CASSYPDEQYF
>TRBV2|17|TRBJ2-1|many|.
TGTGCCAGCATGTTAACAGACCTAGAGGTTATTAACAATGAGCAGTTCTTC
CASMLTDLEVINNEQFF
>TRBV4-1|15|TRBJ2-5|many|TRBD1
TGCGCCAGCAGCCCCCGGGACAGGGGGTATGAGACCCAGTACTTC
CASSPRDRGYETQYF
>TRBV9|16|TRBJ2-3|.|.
TGTGCCAGCAGCGACCCCCGGGGTAGCGGCACAGATACGCAGTATTTT
CASSDPRGSGTDTQYF
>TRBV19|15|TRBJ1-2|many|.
TGTGCCAGTAGTATAGTGGGCAGGGAAAACTATGGCTACACCTTC
CASSIVGRENYGYTF
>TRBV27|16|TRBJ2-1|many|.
TGTGCCAGCAGTTTGTATCTAGCAAATGCCTACAATGAGCAGTTCTTC
CASSLYLANAYNEQFF
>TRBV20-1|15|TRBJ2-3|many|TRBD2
TGCAGTGCTAGACGACGCGGGAGGGTGGCAGATACGCAGTATTTT
CSARRRGRVADTQYF
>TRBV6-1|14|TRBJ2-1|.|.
TGTGCCAGCACCCCGACACTAAGGCGCAATGAGCAGTTCTTC
CASTPTLRRNEQFF
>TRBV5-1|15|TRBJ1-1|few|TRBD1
TGCGCCAGCACCCTTAGACAGGGGGTGAACGGCGAAGCTTTCTTT
CASTLRQGVNGEAFF
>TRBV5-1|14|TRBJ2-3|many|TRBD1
TGCGCCAGCAGCATGGGACAGGGGACAGATACGCAGTATTTT
CASSMGQGTDTQYF
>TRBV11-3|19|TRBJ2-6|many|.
TGTGCCAGCAGCTTAGAAGGATACCTTCGCCCACCTGGGGCCAACGTCCTGACTTTC
CASSLEGYLRPPGANVLTF
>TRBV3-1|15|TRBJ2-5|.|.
TGTGCCAGCAGCCAAGCCCACGGCCAGCAAGAGACCCAGTACTTC
CASSQAHGQQETQYF
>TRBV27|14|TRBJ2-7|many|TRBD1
TGTGCCAGCAGGGGGACAGGGCTTTTCTACGAGCAGTACTTC
CASRGTGLFYEQYF
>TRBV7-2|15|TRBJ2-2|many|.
TGTGCCAGCAACTATAGGGGGGCGGACACCGGGGAGCTGTTTTTT
CASNYRGADTGELFF